This record covers a single T cell receptor beta chain. As yet, its antigen is unknown. This entry comes from a study of cytomegalovirus exposure and HLA in healthy donors. Findings of the study overall: In vitro checks showed that a few CMV-associated chains really do target CMV antigens. Analyzed later, most CMV-associated TCR beta chains appeared HLA-restricted. Cytomegalovirus-associated TCR beta chains were listed, numbering 164.

The CDR3 contains 15 residues. From germline, CDR1 is SEHNR and CDR2 FQNEAQ (reference sequence). V lost 6 bases to trimming and J lost 0 bases, with 12 bases between them. With 60 Vbeta and 13 Jbeta primers, the PCR was carried out. Libraries were prepared by immunoSEQ multiplex PCR; TCRdb keeps only in-frame clonotypes and omits some of them. The sample holds fewer than 150,000 clones. Specimen: PBMCs. The receptor comes from a woman aged 60-70 years in good health and CMV-seronegative. The chain has TRBV7-9 and TRBJ1-3; D may be TRBD1 (6 bases). DNA for the CDR3: TGTGCCAGCAGTACAGGGCAAGGCTCTGGAAACACCATATATTTT. Translated: CASSTGQGSGNTIYF.